This TCR beta chain was sequenced during a study of blood T cell repertoires in COVID-19. Assay: immunoSEQ multiplex PCR; the TCRdb copy retains only in-frame clones and omits some. The sample yields around 270,000 clones, 88% seen once. The sequence came from a man aged 60 to 75 who had recovered from COVID-19. The sample taken for sequencing was peripheral blood.

For the CDR3, the DNA is TGTGCCAGTAGTATCGGTCAGGTCGGAAACACCATATATTTT. Residues: CASSIGQVGNTIYF. The chain employs TRBV19 and TRBJ1-3; D unclear. V lost 3 bases to trimming and J lost 4 bases, with 10 bases between them. Looked up from germline, CDR1 is LNHDA and CDR2 is SQIVND (reference sequence). The CDR3 is 14 residues long. The full variable domain, its missing parts supplied by reference TRBV19 and TRBJ1-3, is DGGITQSPKYLFRKEGQNVTLSCEQNLNHDAMYWYRQDPGQGLRLIYYSQIVNDFQKGDIAEGYSVSREKKESFPLTVTSAQKNPTAFYLCASSIGQVGNTIYFGEGSWLTVV.